Included here is one T cell receptor beta chain sequence, with context. Antigen: not known. This CDR3 spans 16 amino acids. Trimming took off 1 base at V and 6 bases at J, with 16 bases between the two ends. CDR1 SGHDT and CDR2 YYEEEE come from the germline V gene. The source of the sample is a study of cytotoxic CD8 clonotypes in ibrutinib-treated CLL. The wider study: Within the patient group, about a dozen were relapsed/refractory and approximately 16 treatment-naive, and around 17 were IGHV unmutated. Study observations and caveats: Sustained-remission patients were sampled at different times than progressing patients were. There were few public clonotypes, and on treatment they contracted or stayed stable.

Researchers set a sequencing depth target of 1 in 200,000 to 1 in 1 million T cells. Sequencing used immunoSEQ multiplex PCR; TCRdb keeps in-frame clones, though not all of them. The table has approximately 84,000 clones, approximately 86% seen once; the top ten hold about 5.8%. The chain is built from TRBV5-6 and TRBJ2-2; no reliable D call. Specimen: PBMCs, collected before ibrutinib treatment. The sequence was obtained from a human donor with chronic lymphocytic leukemia. In DNA form, the CDR3 reads TGTGCCAGCAGCTTGCTGCCTAAGGAGTTGTCCGGGGAGCTGTTTTTT. Protein sequence: CASSLLPKELSGELFF.